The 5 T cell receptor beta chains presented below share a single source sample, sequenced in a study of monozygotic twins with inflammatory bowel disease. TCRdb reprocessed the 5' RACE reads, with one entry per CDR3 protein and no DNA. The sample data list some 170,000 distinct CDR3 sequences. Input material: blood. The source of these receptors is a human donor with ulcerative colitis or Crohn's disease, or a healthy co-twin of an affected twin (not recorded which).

CDR3 sequence: CSARDGDAPEAMGQPQHF. The genes are TRBV20-1 and TRBJ1-5; TCRdb selects TRBD1, and the lack of DNA leaves this call unchecked. The CDR3 runs 18 residues. Germline CDR1 and CDR2: DFQATT and SNEGSKA (reference sequence).

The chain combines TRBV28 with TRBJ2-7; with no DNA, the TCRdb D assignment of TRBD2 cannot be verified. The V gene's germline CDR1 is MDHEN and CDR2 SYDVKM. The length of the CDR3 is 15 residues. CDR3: CASSLVSGRAYEQYF.

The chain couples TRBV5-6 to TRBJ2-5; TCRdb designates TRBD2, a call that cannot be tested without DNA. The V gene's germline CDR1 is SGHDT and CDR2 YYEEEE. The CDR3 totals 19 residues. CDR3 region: CASSLGGFASGRTQETQYF.

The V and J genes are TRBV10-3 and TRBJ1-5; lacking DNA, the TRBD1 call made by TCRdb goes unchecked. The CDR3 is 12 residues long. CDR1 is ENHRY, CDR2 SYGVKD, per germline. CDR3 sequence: CAISVGGGPQHF.

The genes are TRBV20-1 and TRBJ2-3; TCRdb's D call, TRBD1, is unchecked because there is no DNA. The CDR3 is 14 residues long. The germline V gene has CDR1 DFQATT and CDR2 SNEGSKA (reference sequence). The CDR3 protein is CSASPGTATDTQYF.